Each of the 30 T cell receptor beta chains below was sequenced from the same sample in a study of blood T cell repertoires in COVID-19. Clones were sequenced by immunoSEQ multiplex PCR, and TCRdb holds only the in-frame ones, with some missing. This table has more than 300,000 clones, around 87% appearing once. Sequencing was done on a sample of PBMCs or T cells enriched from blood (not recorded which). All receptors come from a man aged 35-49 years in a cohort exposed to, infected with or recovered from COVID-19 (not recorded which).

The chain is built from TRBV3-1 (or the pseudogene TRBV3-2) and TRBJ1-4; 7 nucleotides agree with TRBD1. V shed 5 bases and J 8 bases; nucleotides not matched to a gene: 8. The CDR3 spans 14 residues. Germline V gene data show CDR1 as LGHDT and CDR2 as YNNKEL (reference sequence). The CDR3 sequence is CASSYRDSREKLFF. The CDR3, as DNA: TGTGCCAGCAGCTACCGGGACAGTCGGGAAAAACTGTTTTTT.

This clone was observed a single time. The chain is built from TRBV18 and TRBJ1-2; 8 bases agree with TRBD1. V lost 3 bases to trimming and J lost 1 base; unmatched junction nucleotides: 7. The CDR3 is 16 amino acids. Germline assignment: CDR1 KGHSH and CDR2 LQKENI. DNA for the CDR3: TGTGCCAGCTCACCGAACCAGGGGGCAGATAACTATGGCTACACCTTC. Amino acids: CASSPNQGADNYGYTF.

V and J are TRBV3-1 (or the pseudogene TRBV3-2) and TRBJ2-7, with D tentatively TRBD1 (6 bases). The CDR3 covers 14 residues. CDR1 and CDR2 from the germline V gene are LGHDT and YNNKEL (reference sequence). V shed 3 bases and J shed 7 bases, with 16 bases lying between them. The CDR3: CASSHAYRAGEQYF. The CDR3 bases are TGTGCCAGCAGCCACGCCTACAGGGCCGGTGAGCAGTACTTC.

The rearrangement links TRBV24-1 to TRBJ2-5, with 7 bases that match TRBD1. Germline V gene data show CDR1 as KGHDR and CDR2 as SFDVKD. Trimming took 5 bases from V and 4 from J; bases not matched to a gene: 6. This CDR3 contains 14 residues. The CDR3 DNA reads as TGTGCCACCAGTGGTCCGACAGGGAGAGAGACCCAGTACTTC. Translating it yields CATSGPTGRETQYF.

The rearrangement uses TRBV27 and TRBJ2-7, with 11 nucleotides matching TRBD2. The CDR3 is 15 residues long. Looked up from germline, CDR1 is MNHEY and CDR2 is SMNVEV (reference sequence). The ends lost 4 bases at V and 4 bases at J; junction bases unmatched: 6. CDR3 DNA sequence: TGTGCCAGCAGTTCCCGGGCTAGCGGGGGGTACGAGCAGTACTTC. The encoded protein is CASSSRASGGYEQYF.

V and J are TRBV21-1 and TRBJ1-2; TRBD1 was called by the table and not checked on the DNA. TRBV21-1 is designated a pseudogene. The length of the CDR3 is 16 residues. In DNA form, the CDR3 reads TGTGCCAGCAGCAAATTGGGACCTGGACAGGGTGATGGCTACACCTTC. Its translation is CASSKLGPGQGDGYTF.

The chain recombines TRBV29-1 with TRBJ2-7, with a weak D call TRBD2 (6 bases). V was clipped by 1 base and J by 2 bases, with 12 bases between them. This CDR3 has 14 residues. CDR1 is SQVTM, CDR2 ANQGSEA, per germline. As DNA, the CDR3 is TGCAGCGTTGAAGGTGTCGGGGGTGCCTACGAGCAGTACTTC. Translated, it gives CSVEGVGGAYEQYF.

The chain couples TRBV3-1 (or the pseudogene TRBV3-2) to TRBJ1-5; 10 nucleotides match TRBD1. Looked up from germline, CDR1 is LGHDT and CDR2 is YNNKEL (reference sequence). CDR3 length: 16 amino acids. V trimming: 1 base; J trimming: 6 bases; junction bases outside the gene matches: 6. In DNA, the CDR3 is TGTGCCAGCAGCCAAGGATCTGGGACAGGGGTTCAGCCCCAGCATTTT. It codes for CASSQGSGTGVQPQHF.

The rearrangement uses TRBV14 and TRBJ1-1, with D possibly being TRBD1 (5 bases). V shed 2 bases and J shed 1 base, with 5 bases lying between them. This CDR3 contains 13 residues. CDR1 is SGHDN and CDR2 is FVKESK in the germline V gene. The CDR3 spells CASSQQGNTEAFF. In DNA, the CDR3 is TGTGCCAGCAGCCAACAGGGGAACACTGAAGCTTTCTTT.

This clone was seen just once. The CDR3 DNA reads TGCGCCAGCAGCGACAGGGTCCCCACAGATACGCAGTATTTT. As protein: CASSDRVPTDTQYF. This sequence joins TRBV4-1 and TRBJ2-3; 7 nucleotides align to TRBD1. This CDR3 spans 14 amino acids. Germline lookup yields CDR1 MGHRA and CDR2 YSYEKL. V gave up 5 bases and J gave up 2 bases; unmatched junction bases: 4.

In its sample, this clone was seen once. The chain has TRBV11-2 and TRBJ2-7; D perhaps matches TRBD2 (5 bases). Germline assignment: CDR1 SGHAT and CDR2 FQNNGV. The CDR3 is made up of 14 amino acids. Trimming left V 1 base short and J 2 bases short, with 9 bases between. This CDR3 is CASSLAGVAYEQYF. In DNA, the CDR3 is TGTGCCAGCAGCTTAGCCGGGGTAGCCTACGAGCAGTACTTC. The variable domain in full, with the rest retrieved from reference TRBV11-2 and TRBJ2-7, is EAGVAQSPRYKIIEKRQSVAFWCNPISGHATLYWYQQILGQGPKLLIQFQNNGVVDDSQLPKDRFSAERLKGVDSTLKIQPAKLEDSAVYLCASSLAGVAYEQYFGPGTRLTVT.

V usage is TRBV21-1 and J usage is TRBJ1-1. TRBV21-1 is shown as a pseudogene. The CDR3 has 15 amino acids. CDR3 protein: CASSKGECGNTEAFF. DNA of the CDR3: TGTGCCAGCAGCAAAGGCGAATGTGGGAACACTGAAGCTTTCTTT.

The CDR3 protein is CASRPSGVNTIYF. The CDR3 DNA reads TGTGCCAGCAGGCCCTCAGGGGTGAACACCATATATTTT. J is TRBJ1-3 and V is TRBV2; D may be TRBD1 (6 bases). The V end was cut by 6 bases, the J end by 7 bases, with 13 bases between. Germline V gene data show CDR1 as SNHLY and CDR2 as FYNNEI. There are 13 residues in the CDR3.

The CDR3 spells CASWNRGINEKLFF. The CDR3 DNA reads TGTGCCAGTTGGAACAGAGGGATTAATGAAAAACTGTTTTTT. The chain employs TRBV19 and TRBJ1-4; no definite D call. Germline CDR1 is LNHDA and CDR2 is SQIVND (reference sequence). The CDR3 totals 14 residues. Trimming left V 8 bases short and J 4 bases short, with 14 bases between.

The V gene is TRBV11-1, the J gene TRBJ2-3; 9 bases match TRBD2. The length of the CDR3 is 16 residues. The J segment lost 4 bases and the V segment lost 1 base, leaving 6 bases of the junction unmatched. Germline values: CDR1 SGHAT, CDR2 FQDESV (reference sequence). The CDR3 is CASSLGSGRRADTQYF. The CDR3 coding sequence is TGTGCCAGCAGCTTAGGGAGCGGGAGGCGGGCAGATACGCAGTATTTT.

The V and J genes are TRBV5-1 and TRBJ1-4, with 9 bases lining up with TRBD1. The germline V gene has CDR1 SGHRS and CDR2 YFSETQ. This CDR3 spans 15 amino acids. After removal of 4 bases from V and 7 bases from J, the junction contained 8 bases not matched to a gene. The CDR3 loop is CASSNGQGLSEKLFF. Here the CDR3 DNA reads TGCGCCAGCAGCAACGGACAGGGGTTAAGTGAAAAACTGTTTTTT. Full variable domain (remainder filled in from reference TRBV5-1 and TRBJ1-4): KAGVTQTPRYLIKTRGQQVTLSCSPISGHRSVSWYQQTPGQGLQFLFEYFSETQRNKGNFPGRFSGRQFSNSRSEMNVSTLELGDSALYLCASSNGQGLSEKLFFGSGTQLSVL.

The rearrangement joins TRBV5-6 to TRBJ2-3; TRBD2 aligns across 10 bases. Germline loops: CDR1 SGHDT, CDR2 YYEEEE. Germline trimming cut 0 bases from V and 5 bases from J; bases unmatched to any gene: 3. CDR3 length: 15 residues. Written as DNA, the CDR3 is TGTGCCAGCAGCTTGGCGGCTAGCGGGAGAGATACGCAGTATTTT. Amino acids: CASSLAASGRDTQYF.

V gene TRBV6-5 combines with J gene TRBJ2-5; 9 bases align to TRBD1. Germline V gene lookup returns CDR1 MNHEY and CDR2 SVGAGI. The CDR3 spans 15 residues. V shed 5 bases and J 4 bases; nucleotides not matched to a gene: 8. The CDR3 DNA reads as TGTGCCAGCAGTCCCCTGGACAGGGGTGTAGAGACCCAGTACTTC. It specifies CASSPLDRGVETQYF.

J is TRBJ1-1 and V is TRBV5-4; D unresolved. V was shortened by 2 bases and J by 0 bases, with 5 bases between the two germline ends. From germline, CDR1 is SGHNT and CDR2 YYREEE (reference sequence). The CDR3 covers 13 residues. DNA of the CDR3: TGTGCCAGCAGCTTTGTCATGAACACTGAAGCTTTCTTT. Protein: CASSFVMNTEAFF.

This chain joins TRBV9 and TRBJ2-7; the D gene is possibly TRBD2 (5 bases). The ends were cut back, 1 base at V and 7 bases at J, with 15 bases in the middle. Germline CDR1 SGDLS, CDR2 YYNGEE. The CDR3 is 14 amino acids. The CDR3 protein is CASSVSLEAGEQYF. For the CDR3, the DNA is TGTGCCAGCAGCGTAAGCCTAGAGGCGGGTGAGCAGTACTTC. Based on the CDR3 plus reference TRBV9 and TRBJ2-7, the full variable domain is DSGVTQTPKHLITATGQRVTLRCSPRSGDLSVYWYQQSLDQGLQFLIQYYNGEERAKGNILERFSAQQFPDLHSELNLSSLELGDSALYFCASSVSLEAGEQYFGPGTRLTVT.

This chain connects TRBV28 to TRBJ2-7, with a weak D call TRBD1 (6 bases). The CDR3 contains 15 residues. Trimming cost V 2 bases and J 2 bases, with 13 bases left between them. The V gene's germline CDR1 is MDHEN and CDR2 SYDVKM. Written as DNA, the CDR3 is TGTGCCAGCAGTTTAAATCGGGACACCCCCTACGAGCAGTACTTC. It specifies CASSLNRDTPYEQYF.

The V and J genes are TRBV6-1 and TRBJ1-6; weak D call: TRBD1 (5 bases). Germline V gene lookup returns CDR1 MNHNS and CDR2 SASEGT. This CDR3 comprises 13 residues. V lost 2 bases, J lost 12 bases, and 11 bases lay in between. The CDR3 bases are TGTGCCAGCAGTGAATCAGGGTCTGGACCCCTCCACTTT. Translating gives CASSESGSGPLHF.

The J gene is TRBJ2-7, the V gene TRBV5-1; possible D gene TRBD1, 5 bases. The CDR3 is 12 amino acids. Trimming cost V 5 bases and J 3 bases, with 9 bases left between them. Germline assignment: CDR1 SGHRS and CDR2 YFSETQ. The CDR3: CASRGTGYEQYF. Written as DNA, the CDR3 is TGCGCCAGCAGGGGAACAGGCTACGAGCAGTACTTC.

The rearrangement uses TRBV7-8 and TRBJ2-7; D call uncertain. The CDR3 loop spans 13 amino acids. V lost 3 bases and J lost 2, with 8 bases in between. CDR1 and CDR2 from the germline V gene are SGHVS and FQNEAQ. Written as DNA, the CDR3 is TGTGCCAGCAGCTTCGCGGATCCCTACGAGCAGTACTTC. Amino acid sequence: CASSFADPYEQYF.

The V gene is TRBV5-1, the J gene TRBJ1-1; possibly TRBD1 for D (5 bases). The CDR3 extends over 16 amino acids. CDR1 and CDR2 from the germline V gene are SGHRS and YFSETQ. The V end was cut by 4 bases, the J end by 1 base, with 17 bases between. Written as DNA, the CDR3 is TGCGCCAGCAGCCCCAGGGTTGGGTTTGGGAACACTGAAGCTTTCTTT. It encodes CASSPRVGFGNTEAFF.

The CDR3 region is CASSLVLAGITGELFF. DNA of the CDR3: TGTGCCAGCAGCTTGGTGCTAGCGGGAATCACCGGGGAGCTGTTTTTT. The V call is TRBV5-8, the J call TRBJ2-2; 9 nucleotides agree with TRBD2. V trimming: 0 bases; J trimming: 4 bases; junction bases outside the gene matches: 4. This CDR3 has 16 residues. CDR1 and CDR2 from the germline V gene are SGHTS and YDEGEE.

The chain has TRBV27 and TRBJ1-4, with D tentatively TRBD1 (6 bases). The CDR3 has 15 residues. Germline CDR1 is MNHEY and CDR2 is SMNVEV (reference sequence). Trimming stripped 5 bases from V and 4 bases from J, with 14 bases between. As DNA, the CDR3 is TGTGCCAGCAGTAAACCCGGACAGATTAATGAAAAACTGTTTTTT. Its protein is CASSKPGQINEKLFF.

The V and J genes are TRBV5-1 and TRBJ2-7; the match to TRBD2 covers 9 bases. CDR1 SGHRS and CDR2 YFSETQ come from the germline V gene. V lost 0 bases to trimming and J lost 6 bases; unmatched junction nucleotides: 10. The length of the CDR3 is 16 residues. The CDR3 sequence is CASSLEPWASGTEQYF. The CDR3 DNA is TGCGCCAGCAGCTTGGAGCCTTGGGCTAGCGGGACCGAGCAGTACTTC.

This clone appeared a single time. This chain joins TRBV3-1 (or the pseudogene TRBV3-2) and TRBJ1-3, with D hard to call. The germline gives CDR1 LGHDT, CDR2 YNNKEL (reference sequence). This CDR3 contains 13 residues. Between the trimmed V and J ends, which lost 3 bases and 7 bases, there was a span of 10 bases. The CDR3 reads CASSHQVPNTIYF. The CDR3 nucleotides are TGTGCCAGCAGCCATCAGGTTCCTAACACCATATATTTT.

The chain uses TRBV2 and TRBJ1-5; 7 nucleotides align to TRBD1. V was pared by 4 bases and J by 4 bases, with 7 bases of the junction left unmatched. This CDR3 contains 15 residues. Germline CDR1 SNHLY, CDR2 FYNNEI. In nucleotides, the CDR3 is TGTGCCAGCAGTGGGTACGGACAGGCTAATCAGCCCCAGCATTTT. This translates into CASSGYGQANQPQHF.